This T cell receptor (beta chain) was identified during a study of cytomegalovirus exposure and HLA in healthy donors. Study conclusions and caveats: The study carried out a later analysis of TCR beta sequences. It associated around 17,000 of them with specific HLA alleles at a false discovery rate of 0.05. Researchers reported in a later analysis that a missense DCLRE1C variant was tied to TCR beta V- and J-gene trimming.

13 Jbeta primers and 60 Vbeta primers were used for the PCR. TCRdb keeps only in-frame clones here, not all; method: immunoSEQ multiplex PCR. This table holds about 150,000 clones, under 80% found once. Germline trimming cut 4 bases from V and 7 bases from J; bases unmatched to any gene: 10. This CDR3 is built from 14 residues. The germline V gene has CDR1 SGHRS and CDR2 YFSETQ. This clone was seen a handful of times. Antigen: not known. The sample comprised PBMCs. This sequence was found in a woman aged 45 to 65 in good health and CMV-seropositive. This chain joins TRBV5-1 and TRBJ1-2, with 7 nucleotides matching TRBD1. The CDR3 DNA follows: TGCGCCAGCAGCCTGCGACAGGGATATACTGGCTACACCTTC. Translation gives CASSLRQGYTGYTF.